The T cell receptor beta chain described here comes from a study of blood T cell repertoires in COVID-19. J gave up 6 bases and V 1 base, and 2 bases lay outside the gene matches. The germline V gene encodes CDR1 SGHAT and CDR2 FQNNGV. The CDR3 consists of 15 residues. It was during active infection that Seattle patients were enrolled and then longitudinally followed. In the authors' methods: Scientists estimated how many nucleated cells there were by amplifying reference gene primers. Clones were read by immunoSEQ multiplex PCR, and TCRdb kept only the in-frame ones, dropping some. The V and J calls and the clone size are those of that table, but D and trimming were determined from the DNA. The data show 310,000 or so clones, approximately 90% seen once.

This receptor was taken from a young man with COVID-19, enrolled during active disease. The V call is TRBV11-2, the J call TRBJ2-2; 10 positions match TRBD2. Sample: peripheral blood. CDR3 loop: CASSLVGTSAGELFF. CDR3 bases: TGTGCCAGCAGCTTAGTCGGGACTAGCGCCGGGGAGCTGTTTTTT.